These 25 T cell receptor beta chains originate from one sample sequenced in a study of blood T cell repertoires in COVID-19. Profiling relied on immunoSEQ multiplex PCR, and the TCRdb table lists in-frame clones only, not all of them. The table has roughly 190,000 clones, around 87% seen once. Sequenced sample: PBMCs or T cells enriched from blood (not recorded which). The receptors come from a woman aged 40 to 50 in a cohort exposed to, infected with or recovered from COVID-19 (not recorded which).

J is TRBJ2-1 and V is TRBV7-2; 10 bases fit TRBD2. The CDR3 length is 15 residues. Germline lookup yields CDR1 SGHTA and CDR2 FQGNSA. The V and J ends lost 5 bases and 2 bases, in that order; junction bases with no gene match: 3. This CDR3 is CASSPSGGAYNEQFF. Written as DNA, the CDR3 is TGTGCCAGCAGCCCCAGCGGGGGGGCCTACAATGAGCAGTTCTTC.

The V and J genes are TRBV5-6 and TRBJ2-7; TRBD1 matches at 9 bases. V lost 3 bases to trimming and J lost 2 bases; unmatched junction nucleotides: 3. Germline CDR1 SGHDT, CDR2 YYEEEE. This CDR3 is 14 amino acids long. The CDR3 coding sequence is TGTGCCAGCAGCTCGGGACAGGGCCCCTACGAGCAGTACTTC. Translated, it gives CASSSGQGPYEQYF.

This chain connects TRBV27 to TRBJ1-1; 7 nucleotides align to TRBD1. The CDR3 covers 15 residues. The V gene's germline CDR1 is MNHEY and CDR2 SMNVEV (reference sequence). The V gene end was trimmed by 3 bases and the J gene end by 3 bases; junction bases not matched to a gene: 7. Here the CDR3 DNA reads TGTGCCAGCAGTTTCTGGGGACAGACCGACACTGAAGCTTTCTTT. Translated: CASSFWGQTDTEAFF.

This chain links TRBV10-3 with TRBJ1-1, with TRBD1 matching over 8 bases. Germline V gene data show CDR1 as ENHRY and CDR2 as SYGVKD. The V gene end was trimmed by 7 bases and the J gene end by 3 bases; junction bases not matched to a gene: 10. There are 15 residues in the CDR3. CDR3 coding DNA: TGTGCCATCAAATTTCAGGGGGCGCGGGACACTGAAGCTTTCTTT. Its protein product is CAIKFQGARDTEAFF.

This clone occurred once. The sample contains more than one DNA sequence encoding this CDR3. V and J are TRBV18 and TRBJ1-1, with D hard to call. CDR1 KGHSH and CDR2 LQKENI come from the germline V gene. CDR3 length: 13 amino acids. Deletions cut 2 bases from V and 3 bases from J, with 7 bases between. As DNA, the CDR3 is TGTGCCAGCTCACCAGGGAGGGACACTGAAGCTTTCTTT. Amino acid sequence: CASSPGRDTEAFF.

The V call is TRBV6-2 or TRBV6-3, the J call TRBJ2-7; 11 bases are shared with TRBD2. Trimming cost V 1 base and J 3 bases; bases outside gene matches: 8. The CDR3 sequence is 17 residues long. Germline assignment: CDR1 MNHEY and CDR2 SVGEGT. Written as DNA, the CDR3 is TGTGCCAGCAGTTACTGGCCTAGCGGGGGGAACGTCTACGAGCAGTACTTC. Encoded protein: CASSYWPSGGNVYEQYF.

The CDR3 DNA is TGCGCCAGCAACCCCTTGGTTTCGGGACACCTCTCCCTGGGGGCTTTCTTT. Translating gives CASNPLVSGHLSLGAFF. The chain employs TRBV4-1 and TRBJ1-1, with TRBD1 as a possible D gene (6 bases). V was pared by 7 bases and J by 11 bases, with 32 bases between. The germline gives CDR1 MGHRA, CDR2 YSYEKL. The CDR3 runs to 17 residues.

CDR3 amino acids: CASSTGQGMNTEAFF. CDR3 DNA: TGTGCCAGTAGTACGGGACAGGGGATGAACACTGAAGCTTTCTTT. V is TRBV19 and J is TRBJ1-1; 10 bases match TRBD1. Germline CDR1 LNHDA, CDR2 SQIVND (reference sequence). This CDR3 comprises 15 residues. V trimming: 4 bases; J trimming: 0 bases; junction bases outside the gene matches: 2.

V and J are TRBV28 and TRBJ2-4; TRBD2 aligns across 8 bases. After removal of 8 bases from V and 7 bases from J, the junction contained 10 bases not matched to a gene. The CDR3 covers 14 residues. Germline CDR1 MDHEN, CDR2 SYDVKM. The CDR3 sequence is CASAQGRGGNIQYF. Written as DNA, the CDR3 is TGTGCCAGCGCCCAGGGCCGCGGGGGGAACATTCAGTACTTC.

This clone was counted once. The J gene is TRBJ2-3, the V gene TRBV19; 8 nucleotides match TRBD1. Germline CDR1 LNHDA, CDR2 SQIVND (reference sequence). The CDR3 length is 14 residues. Trimming at V came to 5 bases and at J to 4 bases, leaving 5 bases not matched to a gene. The CDR3 DNA reads TGTGCCAGTAGTGGGCAGGGGGCCGCAGATACGCAGTATTTT. Its protein product is CASSGQGAADTQYF.

The rearrangement joins TRBV13 to TRBJ2-3; 11 bases align to TRBD2. Trimming took 4 bases from V and 1 from J; bases not matched to a gene: 4. Germline CDR1 reads PRHDT; CDR2 reads FYEKMQ (reference sequence). This CDR3 region has 16 residues. This CDR3 is CASSSKLAGGTDTQYF. In nucleotides, the CDR3 is TGTGCCAGCAGCTCAAAACTAGCGGGGGGCACAGATACGCAGTATTTT.

A single count supports this clone. The rearrangement joins TRBV5-5 to TRBJ2-7; no clear D. Germline V CDR1 and CDR2: SGHKS, YYEKEE (reference sequence). The CDR3 is made up of 17 amino acids. V dropped 1 base and J dropped 0 bases, with 17 bases sitting between them. CDR3 DNA sequence: TGTGCCAGCAGCTTGTCCAGAACAGCCAGAACCTCCTACGAGCAGTACTTC. Amino acid sequence: CASSLSRTARTSYEQYF. The whole variable domain, filled in from reference TRBV5-5 and TRBJ2-7, reads DAGVTQSPTHLIKTRGQQVTLRCSPISGHKSVSWYQQVLGQGPQFIFQYYEKEERGRGNFPDRFSARQFPNYSSELNVNALLLGDSALYLCASSLSRTARTSYEQYFGPGTRLTVT.

The V and J genes are TRBV30 and TRBJ1-6; 10 bases match TRBD1. Germline CDR1 is GTSNPN and CDR2 is SVGIG (reference sequence). The CDR3 contains 12 residues. J lost 10 bases, V lost 8 bases, and 5 bases had no gene match. This CDR3 reads CAKGQGRSPLHF. The CDR3 DNA follows: TGTGCCAAGGGACAGGGGAGGTCACCCCTCCACTTT.

The chain links TRBV4-1 to TRBJ1-4, with D unclear. Trimming left V 4 bases short and J 4 bases short, with 16 bases between. Germline V gene data show CDR1 as MGHRA and CDR2 as YSYEKL. The CDR3 spans 16 residues. The CDR3 protein is CASSLVLPNFNEKLFF. In DNA, the CDR3 is TGCGCCAGCAGCCTGGTCCTACCGAACTTTAATGAAAAACTGTTTTTT.

The chain employs TRBV19 and TRBJ2-1; D might be TRBD2 (6 bases). Trimming removed 9 bases from V and 0 bases from J, with 9 bases in between. Germline V lookup: CDR1 LNHDA, CDR2 SQIVND (reference sequence). The CDR3 consists of 13 residues. The CDR3 reads CASGLSSYNEQFF. Here the CDR3 DNA reads TGTGCCAGCGGACTAAGCTCCTACAATGAGCAGTTCTTC.

The chain combines TRBV6-1 with TRBJ1-5; D gene unclear. The CDR3 loop spans 13 amino acids. The germline V gene encodes CDR1 MNHNS and CDR2 SASEGT. Trimming shortened V by 3 bases and J by 7 bases, and 10 bases separated the two germline ends. Here the CDR3 DNA reads TGTGCCAGCAGTGAGGGCGGGCTGCAGCCCCAGCATTTT. This codes for CASSEGGLQPQHF.

The CDR3 protein is CASSLRTREVNTEAFF. Written as DNA, the CDR3 is TGCGCCAGCAGCTTAAGGACCAGGGAGGTCAACACTGAAGCTTTCTTT. This chain connects TRBV5-1 to TRBJ1-1; D may be TRBD1 (5 bases). Germline V lookup: CDR1 SGHRS, CDR2 YFSETQ. The CDR3 covers 16 residues. Trimming shortened V by 2 bases and J by 2 bases, and 16 bases separated the two germline ends.

The V call is TRBV23-1, the J call TRBJ2-7; TRBD1 matches at 8 bases. TRBV23-1 qualifies as an ORF whose function is uncertain. This CDR3 has 15 residues. V gave up 4 bases and J gave up 4 bases; unmatched junction bases: 9. CDR3 protein: CASSLTTGDWYEQYF. DNA of the CDR3: TGCGCCAGCAGTCTTACGACAGGGGATTGGTACGAGCAGTACTTC.

V and J are TRBV7-9 and TRBJ2-1; 8 bases fit TRBD2. The CDR3 has 14 amino acids. The germline gives CDR1 SEHNR, CDR2 FQNEAQ (reference sequence). The V and J ends lost 3 bases and 9 bases, in that order; junction bases with no gene match: 7. For the CDR3, the DNA is TGTGCCAGCAGCTTGGGACTAGGTCTGAGTGAGCAGTTCTTC. Its protein product is CASSLGLGLSEQFF.

The chain has TRBV6-2 or TRBV6-3 and TRBJ2-7, with 7 bases matching TRBD1. With 5 bases clipped from V and 2 bases from J, the junction kept 3 bases outside the gene matches. This CDR3 spans 13 amino acids. Germline CDR1 is MNHEY and CDR2 is SVGEGT. The CDR3 nucleotides read TGTGCCAGCAGTCACAGGGGCCCCTACGAGCAGTACTTC. It is translated as CASSHRGPYEQYF.

The rearrangement joins TRBV2 to TRBJ2-7; TRBD1 matches 7 bases. Germline CDR1 is SNHLY and CDR2 is FYNNEI. This CDR3 spans 13 amino acids. V shed 7 bases, J shed 5 bases, and the junction held 8 bases outside the gene matches. CDR3 sequence: CASIGQVNHEQYF. The CDR3 coding sequence is TGTGCCAGCATTGGACAGGTCAACCACGAGCAGTACTTC.

This rearrangement joins TRBV19 to TRBJ1-1; no clear D gene. The germline V gene encodes CDR1 LNHDA and CDR2 SQIVND (reference sequence). V lost 0 bases and J 0 bases, leaving 8 bases between the germline ends. The CDR3 totals 15 residues. In DNA, the CDR3 is TGTGCCAGTAGTATAGATCGCGAAATGAACACTGAAGCTTTCTTT. Encoded protein: CASSIDREMNTEAFF.

This clone has just a few counts. The CDR3 nucleotides read TGTGCCAGCAGCCCCGAAGCGGACAATGAGCAGTTCTTC. Protein product: CASSPEADNEQFF. This chain links TRBV11-3 with TRBJ2-1, with D possibly matching TRBD2 (5 bases). The ends were cut back, 5 bases at V and 5 bases at J, with 10 bases in the middle. The CDR3 sequence is 13 residues long. Per germline, CDR1 SGHNT and CDR2 YENEEA.

V is TRBV11-2 and J is TRBJ2-2; 11 bases fit TRBD2. The V gene's germline CDR1 is SGHAT and CDR2 FQNNGV. The CDR3 runs to 15 residues. The trim removed 4 bases at V and 4 bases at J, leaving 2 bases unmatched. The CDR3 DNA is TGTGCCAGCAGCTCTAGCGGGAGGTTCACCGGGGAGCTGTTTTTT. It yields the protein CASSSSGRFTGELFF.

In its sample, this clone was seen a few times. V gene TRBV7-9 combines with J gene TRBJ2-5; weak D call: TRBD1 (5 bases). In germline, CDR1 is SEHNR, CDR2 FQNEAQ (reference sequence). Trimming shortened V by 2 bases and J by 3 bases, and 10 bases separated the two germline ends. This CDR3 contains 14 residues. CDR3 in amino acids: CASSLNSGKETQYF. The DNA for the CDR3 is TGTGCCAGCAGCTTAAACTCAGGGAAAGAGACCCAGTACTTC.